This T cell receptor beta chain was identified during a study of sequential checkpoint blockade in melanoma. Background on the study: Patients were randomized 1:1 to nivolumab-then-ipilimumab or ipilimumab-then-nivolumab first-line. After nivolumab or ipilimumab alone, twenty-two patients had week-13 rebiopsies.

Documented treatment: randomized to nivolumab then ipilimumab (arm A) or the reverse (arm B). The protocol was immunoSEQ multiplex PCR, while the TCRdb copy is restricted to in-frame clones and leaves out a portion. In the table there are approximately 19,000 clones, over 60% of which are singletons. V was pared by 8 bases and J by 4 bases, with 15 bases between. This CDR3 comprises 14 residues. Germline CDR1 KGHSH, CDR2 LQKENI. Sequencing was performed on tumor tissue (inferred from file names), taken from a patient given nivolumab and ipilimumab in sequence. The chain is built from TRBV18 and TRBJ1-3, with D hard to call. The TCR originated in a human donor with melanoma. The CDR3 sequence is CASTRHPWGNTIYF. For the CDR3, the DNA is TGTGCCAGCACCCGACACCCTTGGGGAAACACCATATATTTT. The whole variable domain, remainder taken from reference TRBV18 and TRBJ1-3, is NAGVMQNPRHLVRRRGQEARLRCSPMKGHSHVYWYRQLPEEGLKFMVYLQKENIIDESGMPKERFSAEFPKEGPSILRIQQVVRGDSAAYFCASTRHPWGNTIYFGEGSWLTVV.